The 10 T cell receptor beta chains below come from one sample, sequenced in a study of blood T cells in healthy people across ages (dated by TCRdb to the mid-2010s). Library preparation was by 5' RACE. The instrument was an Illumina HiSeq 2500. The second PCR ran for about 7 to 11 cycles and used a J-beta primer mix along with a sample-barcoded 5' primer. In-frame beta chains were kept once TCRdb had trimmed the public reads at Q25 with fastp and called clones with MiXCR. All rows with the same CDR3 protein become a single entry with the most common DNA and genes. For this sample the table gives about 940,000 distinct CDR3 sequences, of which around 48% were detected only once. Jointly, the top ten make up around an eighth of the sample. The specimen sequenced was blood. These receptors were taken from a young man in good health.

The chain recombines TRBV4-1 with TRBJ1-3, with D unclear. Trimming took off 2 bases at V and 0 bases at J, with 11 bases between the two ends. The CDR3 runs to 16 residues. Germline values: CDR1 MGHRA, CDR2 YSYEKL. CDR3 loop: CASSQPGKRSGNTIYF. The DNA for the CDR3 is TGCGCCAGCAGCCAACCAGGTAAACGCTCTGGAAACACCATATATTTT.

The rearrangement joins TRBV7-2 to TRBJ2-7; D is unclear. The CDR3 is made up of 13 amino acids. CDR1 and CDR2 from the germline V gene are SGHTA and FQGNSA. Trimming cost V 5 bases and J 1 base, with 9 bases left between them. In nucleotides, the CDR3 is TGTGCCAGCAGCGCCACGACGTCCTACGAGCAGTACTTC. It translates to CASSATTSYEQYF.

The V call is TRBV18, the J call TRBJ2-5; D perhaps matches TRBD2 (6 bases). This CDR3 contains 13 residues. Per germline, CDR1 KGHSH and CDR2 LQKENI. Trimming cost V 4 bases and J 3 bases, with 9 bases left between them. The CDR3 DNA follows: TGTGCCAGCTCACGTTCGGGGGAAGAGACCCAGTACTTC. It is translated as CASSRSGEETQYF.

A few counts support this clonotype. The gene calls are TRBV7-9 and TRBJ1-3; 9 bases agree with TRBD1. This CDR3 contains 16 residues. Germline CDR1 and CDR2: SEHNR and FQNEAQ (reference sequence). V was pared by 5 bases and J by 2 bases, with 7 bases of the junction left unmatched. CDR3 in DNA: TGTGCCAGCAGCCCCTTCCGGGACAGGGCTGGAAACACCATATATTTT. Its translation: CASSPFRDRAGNTIYF.

The CDR3 region is CASSRTSGGSNTGELFF. The DNA of the CDR3 is TGTGCCAGCAGTCGTACTAGCGGGGGGTCTAACACCGGGGAGCTGTTTTTT. The chain has TRBV7-2 and TRBJ2-2; TRBD2 agrees at 12 bases. J was trimmed by 2 bases and V by 6 bases; bases with no gene match: 7. The CDR3 is 17 residues long. Looked up from germline, CDR1 is SGHTA and CDR2 is FQGNSA. Based on the CDR3 plus reference TRBV7-2 and TRBJ2-2, the full variable domain is GAGVSQSPSNKVTEKGKDVELRCDPISGHTALYWYRQSLGQGLEFLIYFQGNSAPDKSGLPSDRFSAERTGGSVSTLTIQRTQQEDSAVYLCASSRTSGGSNTGELFFGEGSRLTVL.

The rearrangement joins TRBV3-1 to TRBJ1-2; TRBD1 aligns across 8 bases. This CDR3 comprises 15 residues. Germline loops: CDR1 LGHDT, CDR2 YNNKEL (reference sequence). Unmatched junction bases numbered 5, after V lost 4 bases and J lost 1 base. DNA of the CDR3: TGTGCCAGCAGCCTACGGACAGGGCTTAACTATGGCTACACCTTC. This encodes CASSLRTGLNYGYTF.

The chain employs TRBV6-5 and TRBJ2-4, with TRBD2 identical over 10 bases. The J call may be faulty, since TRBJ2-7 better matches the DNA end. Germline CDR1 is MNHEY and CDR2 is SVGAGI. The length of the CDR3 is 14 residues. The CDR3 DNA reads TGTGCCAGCAGCAAAGCGGGAGGGTCCTACGAGCAGTACTTC. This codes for CASSKAGGSYEQYF.

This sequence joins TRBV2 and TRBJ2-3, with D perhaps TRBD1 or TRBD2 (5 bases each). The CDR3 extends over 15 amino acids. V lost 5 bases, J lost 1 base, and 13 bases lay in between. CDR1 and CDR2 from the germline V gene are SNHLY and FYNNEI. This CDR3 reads CASSRRLGGTDTQYF. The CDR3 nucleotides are TGTGCCAGCAGTCGGAGGCTAGGGGGCACAGATACGCAGTATTTT.

CDR3: CASSFGREGDQPQHF. CDR3 nucleotide sequence: TGTGCCAGCAGTTTTGGTCGGGAGGGGGATCAGCCCCAGCATTTT. The V call is TRBV28, the J call TRBJ1-5; a possible D gene is TRBD1 (6 bases). The CDR3 loop spans 15 amino acids. Germline V gene data show CDR1 as MDHEN and CDR2 as SYDVKM. V lost 3 bases to trimming and J lost 5 bases, with 14 bases between them.

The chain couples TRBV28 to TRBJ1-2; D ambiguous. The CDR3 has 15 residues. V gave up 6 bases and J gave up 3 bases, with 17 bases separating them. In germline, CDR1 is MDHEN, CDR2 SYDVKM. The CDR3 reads CASSPGGATYYGYTF. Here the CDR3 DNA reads TGTGCCAGCAGCCCCGGAGGAGCCACCTACTATGGCTACACCTTC.